This record concerns one T cell receptor beta chain sequence. The table lists this clonotype with a few counts. The antigen it binds to is not known. The record has no base qualities; no much larger clone is one base away. The data belong to a study of blood T cells in healthy people across ages (dated by TCRdb to the mid-2010s). A note on the overall study: In model experiments, roughly one uniquely barcoded TCR beta cDNA molecule per two T cells was captured by template switching. The study measured age-related changes in TCR beta repertoire diversity using deep sequencing normalized with unique cDNA molecular identifiers. The donors were divided into four age groups: young (average around 15 years), middle-aged (about 40), aged (approximately 64) and long-lived (roughly 86). To avoid experimental bias, donors of different ages were randomly spread across the sequencing lanes. Using the same blood draw, the study looked at two additional independent replicas of 1 million unique cDNA reads for two donors, one aged 18 to 30 and the other aged 80 or older.

Systemically healthy Caucasian individuals from Russia, around 39 in total and aged about 6 to 90 years, were included as donors. Approximately 9.7 milliliters of peripheral blood were drawn from each donor into EDTA-treated Vacutainer tubes. PBMCs were isolated by Ficoll-Paque density-gradient centrifugation, with at least 6 million obtained per sample. Total RNA was extracted from PBMCs with Trizol reagent, with at least 6 micrograms obtained per sample. The percentages of naive CD45RAhigh/CD27high T cells were determined by flow cytometry on a PBMC aliquot from every donor. Library method: 5' RACE. The instrument given in TCRdb is Illumina HiSeq 2500. A second PCR of 7 to 11 cycles was performed with a sample-barcoded 5' primer and a J-beta primer mix. A unique molecular identifier was introduced onto each TCR beta cDNA molecule by a template-switch 5' adaptor carrying 12 random nucleotides. At least 3 million CDR3-containing paired-end reads were obtained from each sample. First-strand cDNA synthesis was performed from all RNA using the Mint cDNA synthesis kit, with priming by a TRBC-specific oligonucleotide. After uracil-DNA glycosylase treatment, a first 18-cycle PCR used universal primers M1SS and BC2_uni_R on all cDNA. As for the original processing: Normalization of each sample was performed by random selection of 1 million high-quality reads, each carrying a distinct molecular identifier. Reads with shared molecular identifiers were discarded instead of being binned into consensus sequences. MiTCR, set to a Q25 quality threshold and the strictest error-elimination algorithm, was used for CDR3 identification, clonotype clustering and error correction. A nonparametric unseen species model with Euler transformation was used to estimate a lower bound on total TCR beta diversity. Using fastp trimming at Q25 and MiXCR clonotype assembly, TCRdb reanalyzed the public sequencing data and kept in-frame beta chains. All rows with the same CDR3 protein become a single entry with the most common DNA and genes. TCRdb assigned the V and J calls; the authors' analysis was not used. Counted in this sample were 980,000 or so distinct CDR3 sequences; under 50% of them appeared once. Roughly an eighth of the sample is in the top ten clones.

Spanning cysteine to phenylalanine, the CDR3 consists of 14 amino acids. The sequence is cut down to CDR3 DNA, 42 bases in frame from base 1. Reading the germline V gene gives CDR1 SGHTA and CDR2 FQGNSA. V loses 4 bases of germline sequence and J loses 9 bases, and the interval between the two ends is 16 bases. Results the study describes overall, beyond this receptor: Compared with the aged group, the long-lived group had more naive CD4+ T cells, fewer expanded clones and increased TCR diversity, a pattern suggesting age selection. Donor CMV infection status was unknown, potentially confounding age-related changes in expanded clonotypes. Since profiling was done on bulk unsorted PBMCs, naive and antigen-experienced compartments could not be conclusively compared. Estimates of total diversity from one million sequenced T cells were regarded as lower bounds and underestimates. Observed TCR beta diversity correlated strongly with the percentage of naive T cells measured by flow cytometry. As age increased, observed TCR beta diversity per million T cells dropped in a roughly linear way, and a significant reduction was already evident by age 40.

The chain is encoded by TRBV7-2 joined to TRBJ2-1, with TRBD1 as a weak D call on 6 bases. The sequence was collected from a man under 40 in good health. The sequenced material came from blood. Here is the DNA: TGTGCCAGCAGCTACGACGGGACATCGGGTGAGCAGTTCTTC. Its translation reads: CASSYDGTSGEQFF.